The 8 T cell receptor beta chains below come from one sample, sequenced in a study of cytomegalovirus exposure and HLA in healthy donors. The PCR had 60 Vbeta and 13 Jbeta primers. This table comes from immunoSEQ multiplex PCR, and its TCRdb copy is limited to in-frame clones, with some not included. The sample has some 150,000 clones, just under 85% seen once; the top ten hold about 1.5%. The sequenced sample was PBMCs. These receptors were obtained from a man younger than 45 in good health and CMV-seropositive.

J is TRBJ2-1 and V is TRBV6-6, with D uncertain. The CDR3 extends over 13 amino acids. Looked up from germline, CDR1 is MNHNY and CDR2 is SVGAGI (reference sequence). V was pared by 5 bases and J by 13 bases, with 18 bases between. This CDR3 reads CASSTPRPSKQFF. In nucleotides, the CDR3 is TGTGCCAGCAGTACCCCGAGGCCGTCTAAACAGTTCTTC.

The sample holds a few counts of this clone. This chain links TRBV5-1 with TRBJ2-3, with D perhaps TRBD2 (6 bases). Germline CDR1 and CDR2: SGHRS and YFSETQ. V was pared by 7 bases and J by 5 bases, with 17 bases between. The length of the CDR3 is 14 residues. CDR3 loop: CASALGEAGDTQYF. CDR3 DNA: TGCGCCAGCGCCCTAGGGGAGGCCGGAGATACGCAGTATTTT.

The chain uses TRBV5-1 and TRBJ2-1, with unresolved D. V was shortened by 0 bases and J by 8 bases, with 6 bases between the two germline ends. CDR1 and CDR2 (germline): SGHRS, YFSETQ. This CDR3 has 12 residues. CDR3 nucleotides: TGCGCCAGCAGCTTGGGCGTTGATGAGCAGTTCTTC. It translates to CASSLGVDEQFF. Complete variable domain (other parts from reference TRBV5-1 and TRBJ2-1): KAGVTQTPRYLIKTRGQQVTLSCSPISGHRSVSWYQQTPGQGLQFLFEYFSETQRNKGNFPGRFSGRQFSNSRSEMNVSTLELGDSALYLCASSLGVDEQFFGPGTRLTVL.

This clone has a single count. The chain links TRBV5-1 to TRBJ2-4, with D possibly being TRBD2 (6 bases). This CDR3 is 16 amino acids long. The ends were cut back, 4 bases at V and 0 bases at J, with 14 bases in the middle. Germline CDR1 is SGHRS and CDR2 is YFSETQ. The CDR3 region is CASSTDPGLAKNIQYF. Written as DNA, the CDR3 is TGCGCCAGCAGCACAGACCCGGGACTAGCCAAAAACATTCAGTACTTC.

This clone was recorded once. The chain joins TRBV19 to TRBJ2-3, with D perhaps matching TRBD2 (6 bases). The CDR3 has 15 amino acids. Germline-derived CDR1 and CDR2 are LNHDA and SQIVND (reference sequence). Trimming shortened V by 7 bases and J by 4 bases, and 18 bases separated the two germline ends. The CDR3 DNA is TGTGCCAGTACCCCGACTAGGAGGAAGGCAGATACGCAGTATTTT. Its translation is CASTPTRRKADTQYF.

This clone showed up just a few times. The V and J genes are TRBV28 and TRBJ1-3; no clear D gene. The CDR3 consists of 15 residues. CDR1 is MDHEN, CDR2 SYDVKM, per germline. Trimming removed 6 bases from V and 2 bases from J, with 14 bases in between. The CDR3 protein is CASSPPSGAGNTIYF. As DNA, the CDR3 is TGTGCCAGCAGCCCGCCGAGTGGTGCTGGAAACACCATATATTTT.

This sequence joins TRBV6-6 and TRBJ2-1; TRBD2 matches 13 bases. CDR1 MNHNY and CDR2 SVGAGI come from the germline V gene (reference sequence). The V and J ends lost 10 bases and 5 bases, in that order; junction bases with no gene match: 5. The CDR3 runs 14 residues. The CDR3 nucleotides read TGTGCCACCGGGACTAGCGGGACTAACAATGAGCAGTTCTTC. Protein product: CATGTSGTNNEQFF.

The V gene is TRBV9, the J gene TRBJ2-1, with TRBD2 matching over 14 bases. This CDR3 contains 15 residues. Losses at the gene ends were 7 bases for V and 5 bases for J; bases not matched to a gene: 5. Germline V CDR1 and CDR2: SGDLS, YYNGEE. CDR3 amino acids: CASARGLAGDNEQFF. For the CDR3, the DNA is TGTGCCAGCGCCAGGGGACTAGCGGGGGACAATGAGCAGTTCTTC.